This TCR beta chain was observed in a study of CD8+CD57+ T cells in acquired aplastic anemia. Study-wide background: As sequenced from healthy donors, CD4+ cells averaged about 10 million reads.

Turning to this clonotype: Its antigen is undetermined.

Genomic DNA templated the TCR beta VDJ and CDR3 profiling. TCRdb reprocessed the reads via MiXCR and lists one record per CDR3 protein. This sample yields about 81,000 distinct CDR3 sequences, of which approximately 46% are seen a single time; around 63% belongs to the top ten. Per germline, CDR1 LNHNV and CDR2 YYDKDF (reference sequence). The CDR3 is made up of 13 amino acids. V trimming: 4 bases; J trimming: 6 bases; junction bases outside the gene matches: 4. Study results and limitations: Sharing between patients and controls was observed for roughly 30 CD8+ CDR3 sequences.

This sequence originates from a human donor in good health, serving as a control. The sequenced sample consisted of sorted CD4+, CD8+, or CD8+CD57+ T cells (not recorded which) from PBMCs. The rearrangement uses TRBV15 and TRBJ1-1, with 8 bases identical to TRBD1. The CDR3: CATSIGTGAEAFF. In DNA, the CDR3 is TGTGCCACCAGCATAGGGACAGGAGCTGAAGCTTTCTTT.